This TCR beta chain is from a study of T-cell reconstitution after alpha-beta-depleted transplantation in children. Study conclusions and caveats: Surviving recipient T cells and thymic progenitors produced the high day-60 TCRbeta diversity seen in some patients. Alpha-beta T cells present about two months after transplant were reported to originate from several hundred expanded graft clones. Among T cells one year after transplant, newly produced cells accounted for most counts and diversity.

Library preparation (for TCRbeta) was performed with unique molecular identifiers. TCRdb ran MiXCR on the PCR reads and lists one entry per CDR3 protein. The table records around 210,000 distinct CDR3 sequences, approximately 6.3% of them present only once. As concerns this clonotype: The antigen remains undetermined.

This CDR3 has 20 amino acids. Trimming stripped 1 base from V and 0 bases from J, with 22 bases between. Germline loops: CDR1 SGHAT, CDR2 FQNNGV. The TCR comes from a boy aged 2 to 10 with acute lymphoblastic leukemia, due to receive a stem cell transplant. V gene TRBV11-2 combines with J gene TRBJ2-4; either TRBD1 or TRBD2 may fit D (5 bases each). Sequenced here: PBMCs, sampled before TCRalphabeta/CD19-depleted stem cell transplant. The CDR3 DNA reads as TGTGCCAGCAGCTTAGGAGCCCTACGGGGCCCGAGGCTAGCCAAAAACATTCAGTACTTC. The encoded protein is CASSLGALRGPRLAKNIQYF.